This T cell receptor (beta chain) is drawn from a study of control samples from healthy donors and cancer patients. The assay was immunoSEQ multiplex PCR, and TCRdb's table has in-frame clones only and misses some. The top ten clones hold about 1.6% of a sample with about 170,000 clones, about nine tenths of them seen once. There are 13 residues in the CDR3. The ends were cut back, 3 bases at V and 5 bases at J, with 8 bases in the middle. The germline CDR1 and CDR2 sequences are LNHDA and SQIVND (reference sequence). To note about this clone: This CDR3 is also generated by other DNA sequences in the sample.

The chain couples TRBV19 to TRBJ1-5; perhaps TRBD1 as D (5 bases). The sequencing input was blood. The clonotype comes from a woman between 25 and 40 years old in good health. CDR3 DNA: TGTGCCAGTAGTATGACGGGGGATCAGCCCCAGCATTTT. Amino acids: CASSMTGDQPQHF.